These 27 T cell receptor beta chains came from one sample sequenced in a study of CXCR4 blockade with PD-1 therapy in pancreatic cancer. The protocol was immunoSEQ multiplex PCR, while the TCRdb copy is restricted to in-frame clones and leaves out a portion. This sample has roughly 15,000 clones, with about 72% found just once. The source material was tumor tissue. These receptors were collected from a human donor with pancreatic ductal adenocarcinoma.

The chain recombines TRBV5-1 with TRBJ1-2, with D possibly matching TRBD1 (5 bases). The CDR3 runs 14 residues. The V and J ends lost 2 bases and 4 bases respectively, with 12 bases between them. Germline CDR1 reads SGHRS; CDR2 reads YFSETQ. This CDR3 is CASSLGGVGYGYTF. CDR3 sequence (DNA): TGCGCCAGCAGCTTAGGAGGGGTGGGCTATGGCTACACCTTC.

The V and J genes are TRBV6-8 and TRBJ2-3; no clear D. Germline loops: CDR1 MNHGY, CDR2 SAAAGT. This CDR3 contains 12 residues. The V end lost 10 bases, the J end lost 4 bases, and 12 bases lay between the germline ends. The DNA of the CDR3 is TGTGCCACCCGACGAGGACCAGATACGCAGTATTTT. Protein: CATRRGPDTQYF.

This CDR3 is CASSTQVSTEAFF. CDR3 sequence (DNA): TGTGCCAGTAGTACACAGGTTAGCACTGAAGCTTTCTTT. The chain joins TRBV19 to TRBJ1-1; a weak D match, TRBD1 (5 bases). V shed 4 bases and J shed 4 bases, with 10 bases lying between them. Germline CDR1 is LNHDA and CDR2 is SQIVND (reference sequence). The CDR3 is 13 amino acids.

The chain links TRBV29-1 to TRBJ2-1; D is ambiguous. Germline-derived CDR1 and CDR2 are SQVTM and ANQGSEA. The CDR3 is 13 amino acids. Between the trimmed V and J ends, which lost 4 bases and 9 bases, there was a span of 16 bases. The CDR3 nucleotides are TGCAGCGTTGGCCCAGGTAAAGGTGGTGAGCAGTTCTTC. Translated: CSVGPGKGGEQFF.

The chain combines TRBV19 with TRBJ2-5; 9 nucleotides agree with TRBD1. The germline gives CDR1 LNHDA, CDR2 SQIVND (reference sequence). V trimming: 4 bases; J trimming: 4 bases; junction bases outside the gene matches: 4. The CDR3 loop spans 14 amino acids. The DNA for the CDR3 is TGTGCCAGTAGTACCGGGACAGGGCGAGAGACCCAGTACTTC. It specifies CASSTGTGRETQYF.

V usage is TRBV19 and J usage is TRBJ2-5, with D perhaps assigned TRBD1 or TRBD2 (5 bases each). Germline lookup yields CDR1 LNHDA and CDR2 SQIVND (reference sequence). Trimming stripped 4 bases from V and 7 bases from J, with 10 bases between. This CDR3 spans 12 amino acids. The CDR3 nucleotides are TGTGCCAGTAGTACCGCCGGGACGACCCAGTACTTC. Encoded protein: CASSTAGTTQYF.

The rearrangement links TRBV28 to TRBJ2-3; a possible D gene is TRBD1 (5 bases). Per the germline V gene, CDR1 is MDHEN and CDR2 is SYDVKM. The CDR3 is made up of 16 amino acids. V was pared by 3 bases and J by 1 base, with 14 bases between. Written as DNA, the CDR3 is TGTGCCAGCAGTTTCAAGCAGGGTTGGGGCACAGATACGCAGTATTTT. The encoded protein is CASSFKQGWGTDTQYF.

The chain links TRBV19 to TRBJ1-2; D is possibly TRBD1 (6 bases). Trimming took off 11 bases at V and 2 bases at J, with 15 bases between the two ends. Looked up from germline, CDR1 is LNHDA and CDR2 is SQIVND (reference sequence). The CDR3 is 13 amino acids. CDR3 amino acids: CAGNKGVNYGYTF. The CDR3 region has the DNA TGTGCCGGTAATAAGGGGGTCAACTATGGCTACACCTTC.

The chain uses TRBV30 and TRBJ2-3; D might be TRBD1 (5 bases). The V gene's germline CDR1 is GTSNPN and CDR2 SVGIG (reference sequence). V was shortened by 0 bases and J by 6 bases, with 7 bases between the two germline ends. There are 12 residues in the CDR3. The CDR3 coding sequence is TGTGCCTGGAGTGTTAAGGGGGATACGCAGTATTTT. It specifies CAWSVKGDTQYF.

The chain uses TRBV15 and TRBJ1-4, with 11 positions matching TRBD1. This CDR3 is 16 amino acids long. Germline assignment: CDR1 LNHNV and CDR2 YYDKDF (reference sequence). V shed 0 bases and J 6 bases; nucleotides not matched to a gene: 3. The CDR3 bases are TGTGCCACCAGCAGAGATGGGGGACAGGGGGATGAAAAACTGTTTTTT. Translated, it gives CATSRDGGQGDEKLFF. The full variable domain, rest sourced from reference TRBV15 and TRBJ1-4, is DAMVIQNPRYQVTQFGKPVTLSCSQTLNHNVMYWYQQKSSQAPKLLFHYYDKDFNNEADTPDNFQSRRPNTSFCFLDIRSPGLGDTAMYLCATSRDGGQGDEKLFFGSGTQLSVL.

The CDR3 here is CAWSTTGSMNEQFF. DNA of the CDR3: TGTGCCTGGAGCACGACAGGTTCGATGAATGAGCAGTTCTTC. The V and J genes are TRBV30 and TRBJ2-1; the D gene is possibly TRBD1 (6 bases). The CDR3 length is 14 residues. Trimming cost V 3 bases and J 7 bases, with 16 bases left between them. Germline V gives CDR1 GTSNPN, CDR2 SVGIG (reference sequence).

The rearrangement links TRBV6-8 to TRBJ1-4; no definite D call. Germline CDR1 reads MNHGY; CDR2 reads SAAAGT. V was pared by 3 bases and J by 3 bases, with 8 bases between. This CDR3 is 14 amino acids long. The CDR3 is CASSYGSSNEKLFF. CDR3 DNA sequence: TGTGCCAGCAGTTATGGCAGTTCTAATGAAAAACTGTTTTTT.

The chain links TRBV5-1 to TRBJ2-6; the D is unclear. V was clipped by 0 bases and J by 4 bases, with 11 bases between them. This CDR3 is built from 16 residues. Germline V gene lookup returns CDR1 SGHRS and CDR2 YFSETQ. The CDR3 reads CASSLAGPLGANVLTF. CDR3 nucleotides: TGCGCCAGCAGCTTGGCCGGACCTCTAGGGGCCAACGTCCTGACTTTC.

The chain has TRBV28 and TRBJ2-1; TRBD1 matches at 12 bases. The J segment lost 4 bases and the V segment lost 6 bases, leaving 10 bases of the junction unmatched. Germline V gene data show CDR1 as MDHEN and CDR2 as SYDVKM. The CDR3 is 17 amino acids. Written as DNA, the CDR3 is TGTGCCAGCAGCCTAACCTCGGGACAGGGGGCTTACAATGAGCAGTTCTTC. As protein: CASSLTSGQGAYNEQFF.

The gene calls are TRBV19 and TRBJ2-4; D is unclear. CDR1 and CDR2 from the germline V gene are LNHDA and SQIVND (reference sequence). V was cut by 5 bases and J by 0 bases, with 11 bases left in between. This CDR3 comprises 15 residues. The CDR3 protein is CASSQTRLAKNIQYF. CDR3 bases: TGTGCCAGTAGTCAGACGAGGTTAGCCAAAAACATTCAGTACTTC. Full variable domain (rest looked up from reference TRBV19 and TRBJ2-4): DGGITQSPKYLFRKEGQNVTLSCEQNLNHDAMYWYRQDPGQGLRLIYYSQIVNDFQKGDIAEGYSVSREKKESFPLTVTSAQKNPTAFYLCASSQTRLAKNIQYFGAGTRLSVL.

This rearrangement joins TRBV19 to TRBJ1-1, with D uncertain. CDR1 is LNHDA and CDR2 is SQIVND in the germline V gene (reference sequence). The CDR3 has 12 amino acids. Trimming removed 5 bases at V and 6 bases at J, with 10 bases between. The CDR3 DNA reads TGTGCCAGTAGTCCTAGTCAGCCTGAAGCTTTCTTT. Protein: CASSPSQPEAFF.

DNA of the CDR3: TGTGCCACCAGCGCCCGGACGGGTAGCTCCTACGAGCAGTACTTC. Amino acid sequence: CATSARTGSSYEQYF. The rearrangement links TRBV15 to TRBJ2-7, with D uncertain. V gave up 5 bases and J gave up 0 bases, with 14 bases separating them. The CDR3 runs to 15 residues. Germline V CDR1 and CDR2: LNHNV, YYDKDF (reference sequence). Full variable domain (missing parts from reference TRBV15 and TRBJ2-7): DAMVIQNPRYQVTQFGKPVTLSCSQTLNHNVMYWYQQKSSQAPKLLFHYYDKDFNNEADTPDNFQSRRPNTSFCFLDIRSPGLGDTAMYLCATSARTGSSYEQYFGPGTRLTVT.

The genes are TRBV28 and TRBJ2-1, with D perhaps TRBD2 (6 bases). The CDR3 covers 13 residues. Germline V gene lookup returns CDR1 MDHEN and CDR2 SYDVKM. V was trimmed by 5 bases and J by 10 bases, leaving 15 bases between them. The CDR3 is CASSTTSWREQFF. CDR3 coding DNA: TGTGCCAGCAGTACGACTAGTTGGAGAGAGCAGTTCTTC. Using reference TRBV28 and TRBJ2-1 for the parts outside the CDR3, the full variable domain is DVKVTQSSRYLVKRTGEKVFLECVQDMDHENMFWYRQDPGLGLRLIYFSYDVKMKEKGDIPEGYSVSREKKERFSLILESASTNQTSMYLCASSTTSWREQFFGPGTRLTVL.

This clone was detected only once. CDR3 nucleotides: TGTGCCAGCTCACTTACGACGGACAACACTGAAGCTTTCTTT. Translated: CASSLTTDNTEAFF. The chain recombines TRBV18 with TRBJ1-1; D unresolved. V lost 4 bases, J lost 2 bases, and 11 bases lay in between. There are 14 residues in the CDR3. Germline V gives CDR1 KGHSH, CDR2 LQKENI.

This clone showed up just once. V is TRBV19 and J is TRBJ1-4; 9 positions agree with TRBD1. This CDR3 comprises 15 residues. Unmatched junction bases numbered 3, after V lost 5 bases and J lost 2 bases. Germline loops: CDR1 LNHDA, CDR2 SQIVND (reference sequence). The CDR3 nucleotides read TGTGCCAGTAGTTACAGGGGGCCCACTAATGAAAAACTGTTTTTT. Amino acids: CASSYRGPTNEKLFF.

The genes are TRBV6-1 and TRBJ1-1; D remains ambiguous. This CDR3 region has 13 residues. Trimming left V 1 base short and J 5 bases short, with 8 bases between. CDR1 MNHNS and CDR2 SASEGT come from the germline V gene. The chain's CDR3 is CASSEELRTEAFF. Written as DNA, the CDR3 is TGTGCCAGCAGTGAAGAGCTACGAACTGAAGCTTTCTTT.

V gene TRBV30 combines with J gene TRBJ2-7; no firm D call. Trimming removed 7 bases from V and 0 bases from J, with 10 bases in between. Germline CDR1 reads GTSNPN; CDR2 reads SVGIG (reference sequence). CDR3 length: 12 residues. The CDR3 DNA sequence: TGTGCCTACGGGCTACCCTCCTACGAGCAGTACTTC. It translates to CAYGLPSYEQYF.

This rearrangement joins TRBV7-7 to TRBJ1-4, with D tentatively TRBD1 (5 bases). Germline CDR1 SSHAT, CDR2 FNYEAQ (reference sequence). V was pared by 4 bases and J by 0 bases, with 9 bases between. This CDR3 contains 15 residues. CDR3 sequence: CASSSYRSTNEKLFF. CDR3 bases: TGTGCCAGCAGCTCCTACAGGTCAACTAATGAAAAACTGTTTTTT.

This clone was seen a single time. The rearrangement uses TRBV9 and TRBJ2-1, with 8 bases aligning to TRBD2. This CDR3 spans 14 amino acids. CDR1 is SGDLS, CDR2 YYNGEE, per germline. V shed 2 bases, J shed 3 bases, and the junction held 1 base outside the gene matches. The CDR3 here is CASSVGTSYNEQFF. The CDR3 coding sequence is TGTGCCAGCAGCGTTGGGACTAGCTACAATGAGCAGTTCTTC.

This clone has just one count. The V and J genes are TRBV19 and TRBJ2-1, with 10 positions matching TRBD2. With V trimmed by 3 bases and J by 10 bases, 3 bases remained unmatched. Germline loops: CDR1 LNHDA, CDR2 SQIVND (reference sequence). This CDR3 comprises 13 residues. The CDR3 loop reads CASSMVLAGEQFF. CDR3 coding DNA: TGTGCCAGTAGTATGGTACTAGCGGGGGAGCAGTTCTTC.

J is TRBJ1-6 and V is TRBV28, with D unclear. The germline V and J ends were trimmed by 5 bases and 6 bases, with 14 bases remaining between them. Per germline, CDR1 MDHEN and CDR2 SYDVKM. The CDR3 loop spans 15 amino acids. Here the CDR3 DNA reads TGTGCCAGCAGTCTCGACCGGGTCCTTAATTCACCCCTCCACTTT. Amino acids: CASSLDRVLNSPLHF.

This clone was recorded only once. V gene TRBV18 combines with J gene TRBJ2-2; 10 nucleotides agree with TRBD2. Germline V lookup: CDR1 KGHSH, CDR2 LQKENI. This CDR3 contains 16 residues. V was clipped by 0 bases and J by 5 bases; unmatched bases: 3. CDR3 in amino acids: CASSPPVTSGTGELFF. The CDR3, as DNA: TGTGCCAGCTCACCACCTGTGACTAGCGGGACCGGGGAGCTGTTTTTT.